The 3 T cell receptor beta chains given below trace back to one sample, sequenced in a study of T cells in Graves' hyperthyroidism and ophthalmopathy. RNA transcripts gave rise to amplified TCR beta CDR3 regions. First-round RT-PCR of the TCR CDR3 relied on the HTBI primer set. TCRdb reprocessed the multiplex PCR reads via MiXCR and lists one record per CDR3 protein. The sample includes about 570,000 distinct CDR3 sequences, about 43% of them seen just once. Material for sequencing was peripheral blood or thyroid tissue (not recorded which). The receptors were sampled from an adult woman with Graves' disease, either hyperthyroidism or ophthalmopathy (not recorded which).

This clonotype was seen a handful of times. The CDR3 is CSARPGSYEQYF. CDR3 in DNA: TGCAGTGCCAGACCCGGCTCCTACGAGCAGTACTTC. J is TRBJ2-7 and V is TRBV20-1; D gene uncertain. Trimming removed 6 bases at V and 0 bases at J, with 9 bases between. Germline CDR1 reads DFQATT; CDR2 reads SNEGSKA (reference sequence). CDR3 size: 12 residues.

The chain employs TRBV10-3 and TRBJ1-2; 10 positions match TRBD1. Losses at the gene ends were 10 bases for V and 6 bases for J; bases not matched to a gene: 11. The germline gives CDR1 ENHRY, CDR2 SYGVKD. The CDR3 has 14 residues. In nucleotides, the CDR3 is TGTGCCACCGCAACCGGGACAGGGGAAGATGGCTACACCTTC. Its protein product is CATATGTGEDGYTF.

J is TRBJ1-6 and V is TRBV20-1, with 7 bases fitting TRBD1. Germline trimming cut 3 bases from V and 8 bases from J; bases unmatched to any gene: 10. This CDR3 is 15 amino acids long. The germline gives CDR1 DFQATT, CDR2 SNEGSKA (reference sequence). CDR3 DNA: TGCAGTGCTAGTAGCCGGGACAGCCTTTATTCACCCCTCCACTTT. Residues: CSASSRDSLYSPLHF.